This note documents a single TCR beta chain sequence. The sample holds one count of this clone. It has no known antigen specificity. No much larger clone is present one base from it, and per-base qualities are unavailable. This entry is derived from a study of PD-L1 blockade in urothelial cancer (dated by TCRdb to about 2017). Background on the whole study: All patients started therapy in the mid-2010s and received atezolizumab 1,200 mg intravenously every 3 weeks. Blood samples were analyzed at 3 weeks after treatment start (second dose) and at 6 weeks after treatment start. Blood samples yielded a median of about 150,000 T cells and roughly 83,000 unique TCRs, with median clonality roughly 0.082. Pretreatment tumor samples, along with matched peripheral blood collected serially before and after atezolizumab treatment, underwent TCR sequencing. About 85% of the 29 patients were males with bladder-origin urothelial cancer, and 18 of 29 reported a prior smoking history. Durable clinical benefit was achieved by nine patients and was not achieved by 20 patients. Whole exome sequencing and RNA sequencing of pretreatment tumors were performed alongside TCR sequencing in the same patients. An exploratory multi-omic analysis was conducted of the somatic, immune and clinical correlates of response to PD-L1 blockade with atezolizumab in urothelial cancer. Pretreatment blood TCR-seq was available for twenty-nine patients, at least one posttreatment blood collection was obtained for around 25 patients, and tumor TCR-seq was available for around 25 patients. An ECOG performance status of 0 or 1 was recorded for the patients, and 0 to 3 prior chemotherapy regimens had been received by the patients. Durable clinical benefit meant progression-free survival longer than 6 months, and TCR features were also tested against progression-free and overall survival. Overall study results and their limits: A pretreatment peripheral blood TCR clonality below the median was linked to improved progression-free and overall survival. Patients with durable benefit showed greater expansion of tumor-associated TCR clones in peripheral blood 3 weeks after starting treatment (n = 22, p = 0.022). Because the sample size was small (n ≈ 30) and many exploratory analyses were performed, the results are intended to be hypothesis-generating.

Read against the paper, the sample's time point label means: pretreatment peripheral blood. The cohort included some 30 patients with locally advanced or metastatic urothelial carcinoma who were treated at Memorial Sloan Kettering on a trial protocol. Peripheral blood mononuclear cells were collected pretreatment and during treatment, with between 1 and 8 total time points per patient. The Qiagen DNeasy Blood extraction kit was used to purify genomic DNA from total PBMCs and tumor samples. Collected pretreatment and during treatment, PBMCs were isolated and stored as previously described. Each PCR received spiked-in synthetic TCR analog templates so that absolute template abundance could be estimated from read counts. The immunoSEQ assay was used to amplify TCRbeta CDR3 regions from genomic DNA with bias-controlled V and J gene primers. Rearranged TCRbeta segments were sequenced at approximately 20X coverage. The authors' analysis ran thus. Sequencing errors were corrected by clustering, and CDR3s were annotated against IMGT so that V, D and J genes could be assigned. Downstream analyses used only productive TCRbeta rearrangements and left out out-of-frame or stop-codon sequences. To compute clonality, Shannon entropy was normalized by the log of the number of unique productive sequences and then subtracted from one. Fisher's exact test with Benjamini-Hochberg correction, at a threshold of adjusted p below 0.01, was used to find clones that differed between time points or between blood and tumor. Entries here come from immuneACCESS through TCRdb and include only in-frame sequences with V and J called. Some clones fail to appear in such tables; in the studies checked, an unresolved V gene covers under half of the shortfall, and the cause of the remainder is unknown. The V and J calls and clone size come from that table; D and trimming were worked out from the DNA. Here the sample has 130,000 or so clones; about 88% occur a single time. 3.2% of the sample goes to the ten largest clones.

Per the germline V gene, SGHAT is the CDR1 and FQNNGV is the CDR2. The CDR3 measures 15 amino acids from cysteine to phenylalanine. Kept here is only the CDR3 DNA, which spans 45 bases and is read in frame from base 1. V is reduced by 1 base and J by 0 bases, leaving a spacing of 6 bases between them. The clonotype originates from a man aged 50-59 years with urothelial cancer. Sequenced here: PBMCs, sampled around atezolizumab (anti-PD-L1) treatment. This sequence uses TRBV11-2 and TRBJ2-2; no D segment can be confidently identified. This receptor has the CDR3 CASSLVGSNTGELFF. Here is the DNA: TGTGCCAGCAGCTTAGTCGGGTCGAACACCGGGGAGCTGTTTTTT.